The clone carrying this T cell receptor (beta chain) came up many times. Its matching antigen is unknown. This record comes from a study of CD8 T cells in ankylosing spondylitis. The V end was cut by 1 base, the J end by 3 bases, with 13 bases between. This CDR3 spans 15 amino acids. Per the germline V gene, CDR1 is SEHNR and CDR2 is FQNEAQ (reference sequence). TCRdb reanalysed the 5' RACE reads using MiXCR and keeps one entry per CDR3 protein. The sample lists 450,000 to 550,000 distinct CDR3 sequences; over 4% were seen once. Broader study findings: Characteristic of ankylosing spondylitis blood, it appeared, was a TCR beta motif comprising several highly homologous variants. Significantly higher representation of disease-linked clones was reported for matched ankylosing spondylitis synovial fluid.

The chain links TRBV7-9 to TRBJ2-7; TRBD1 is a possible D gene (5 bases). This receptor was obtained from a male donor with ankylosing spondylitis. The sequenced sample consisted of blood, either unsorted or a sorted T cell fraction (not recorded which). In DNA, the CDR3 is TGTGCCAGCAGCTTAGAGGCAGGGAAGCGCTACGAGCAGTACTTC. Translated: CASSLEAGKRYEQYF.